The sequence of this T cell receptor (beta chain) was determined in a study of blood T cell repertoires in COVID-19. Study in general: Both acute and convalescent COVID-19 samples were obtained from the United States, Italy and Spain. Sample material is recorded as cDNA or gDNA derived from T cells, B-cell-depleted T cells, or PBMCs.

CDR3 size: 17 residues. The V gene lost 0 bases and the J gene lost 0 bases, with 12 bases spanning the gap. Germline assignment: CDR1 MGHRA and CDR2 YSYEKL. Original handling: How many nucleated cells were present was estimated from reference gene primer amplification. Libraries were prepared by immunoSEQ multiplex PCR; TCRdb keeps only in-frame clonotypes and omits some of them. Clone size and V and J calls were adopted from that table, with D and trimming inferred from the DNA. Here the sample spans 100,000 or so clones, about 81% being singletons. Sequenced input: peripheral blood. The receptor was isolated from a human donor in a cohort sampled during active COVID-19. The V gene is TRBV4-1, the J gene TRBJ2-1, with D unresolved. The CDR3 spells CASSQDSDAYSYNEQFF. The CDR3, as DNA: TGCGCCAGCAGCCAAGATTCAGATGCATACTCCTACAATGAGCAGTTCTTC.